Following are 2 T cell receptor beta chains from one sample sequenced in a study of CD8 T cells in ankylosing spondylitis. TCRdb processed the 5' RACE reads anew with MiXCR; each CDR3 protein has one entry. The sample shows about 140,000 distinct CDR3 sequences, roughly 8.8% of them seen only once. Sample: synovial fluid, either unsorted or a sorted T cell fraction (not recorded which). The receptors were gathered from a male donor with ankylosing spondylitis.

This clonotype has at least ten counts. The J gene is TRBJ2-2, the V gene TRBV2, with 8 bases lining up with TRBD1. The CDR3 sequence is 15 residues long. V lost 6 bases, J lost 3 bases, and 6 bases stayed unmatched. Germline V gene data show CDR1 as SNHLY and CDR2 as FYNNEI. The CDR3 here is CASRMRTGYTGELFF. The CDR3 bases are TGTGCCAGCAGGATGAGGACAGGGTACACCGGGGAGCTGTTTTTT.

V usage is TRBV7-9 and J usage is TRBJ1-4, with 8 bases lining up with TRBD1. CDR3 length: 15 amino acids. Unmatched junction bases numbered 9, after V lost 6 bases and J lost 6 bases. Germline-derived CDR1 and CDR2 are SEHNR and FQNEAQ (reference sequence). This CDR3 reads CASRKTGAPDEKLFF. CDR3 nucleotides: TGTGCCAGCAGGAAGACAGGGGCGCCAGATGAAAAACTGTTTTTT.